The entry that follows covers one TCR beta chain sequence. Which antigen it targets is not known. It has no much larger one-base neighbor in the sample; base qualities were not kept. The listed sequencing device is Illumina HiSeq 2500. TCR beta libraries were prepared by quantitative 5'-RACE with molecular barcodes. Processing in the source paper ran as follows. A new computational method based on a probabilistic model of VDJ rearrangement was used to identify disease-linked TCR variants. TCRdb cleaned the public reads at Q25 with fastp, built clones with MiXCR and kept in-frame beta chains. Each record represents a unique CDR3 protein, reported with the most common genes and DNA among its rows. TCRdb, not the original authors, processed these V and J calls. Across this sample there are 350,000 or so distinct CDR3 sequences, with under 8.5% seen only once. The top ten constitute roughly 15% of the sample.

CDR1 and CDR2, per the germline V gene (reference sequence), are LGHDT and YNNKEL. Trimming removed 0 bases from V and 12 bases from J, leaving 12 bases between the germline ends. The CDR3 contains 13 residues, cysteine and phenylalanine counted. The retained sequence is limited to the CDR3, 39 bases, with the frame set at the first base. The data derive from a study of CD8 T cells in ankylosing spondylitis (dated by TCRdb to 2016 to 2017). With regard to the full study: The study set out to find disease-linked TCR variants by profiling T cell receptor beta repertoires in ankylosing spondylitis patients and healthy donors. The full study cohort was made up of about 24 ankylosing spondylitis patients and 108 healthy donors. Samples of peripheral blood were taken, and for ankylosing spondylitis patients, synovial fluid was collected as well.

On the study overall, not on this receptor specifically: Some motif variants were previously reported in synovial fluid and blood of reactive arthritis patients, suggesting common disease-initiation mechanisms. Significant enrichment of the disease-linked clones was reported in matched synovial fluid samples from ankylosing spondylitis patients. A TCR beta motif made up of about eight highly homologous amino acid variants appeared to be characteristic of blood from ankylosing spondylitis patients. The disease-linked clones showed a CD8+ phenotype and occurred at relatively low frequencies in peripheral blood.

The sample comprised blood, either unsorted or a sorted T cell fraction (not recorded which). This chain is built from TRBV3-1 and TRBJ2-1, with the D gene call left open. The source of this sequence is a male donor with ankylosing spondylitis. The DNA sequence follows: TGTGCCAGCAGCCAAGACCAGCCCTGGGGGCAGTTCTTC. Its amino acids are CASSQDQPWGQFF.